Presented here are 20 T cell receptor beta chains from one specimen sequenced in a study of blood T cell repertoires in COVID-19. Data came from immunoSEQ multiplex PCR; TCRdb stores just in-frame clones and leaves some out. The sample lists approximately 150,000 clones, 81% occurring once. Input material: peripheral blood. The receptors come from a human donor in a cohort sampled during active COVID-19.

The gene calls are TRBV24-1 and TRBJ2-2, with TRBD1 identical over 9 bases. CDR1 and CDR2 from the germline V gene are KGHDR and SFDVKD. The V and J ends lost 2 bases and 0 bases, in that order; junction bases with no gene match: 6. This CDR3 region has 18 residues. The CDR3 nucleotides are TGTGCCACCAGTGATTCCGGGACAGGGTCCCCGAACACCGGGGAGCTGTTTTTT. It translates to CATSDSGTGSPNTGELFF.

The chain combines TRBV6-5 with TRBJ1-5; maybe TRBD1 (5 bases). V was shortened by 2 bases and J by 8 bases, with 19 bases between the two germline ends. The CDR3 has 16 residues. The V gene's germline CDR1 is MNHEY and CDR2 SVGAGI. The CDR3 coding sequence is TGTGCCAGCAGTTACAGACCTCCGACAGCCTTAGAGCCCCAGCATTTT. The encoded protein is CASSYRPPTALEPQHF.

The table lists this clone with a few counts. V gene TRBV4-2 combines with J gene TRBJ2-7, with 7 bases lining up with TRBD2. The CDR3 loop spans 15 amino acids. Germline CDR1 LGHNA, CDR2 YNFKEQ. The V gene end was trimmed by 0 bases and the J gene end by 1 base; junction bases not matched to a gene: 3. The CDR3 coding sequence is TGTGCCAGCAGCCAAGAGGCTAGCGGATCCTACGAGCAGTACTTC. Residues: CASSQEASGSYEQYF.

In this sample, this clone turned up once. This rearrangement joins TRBV24-1 to TRBJ2-5, with D maybe TRBD2 (6 bases). V lost 2 bases and J lost 2, with 11 bases in between. Germline loops: CDR1 KGHDR, CDR2 SFDVKD. This CDR3 is built from 15 residues. The CDR3 loop is CATSDSGTLQETQYF. CDR3 nucleotides: TGTGCCACCAGTGATTCCGGGACTTTACAAGAGACCCAGTACTTC.

V is TRBV23-1 and J is TRBJ2-2; the match to TRBD2 covers 8 bases. TRBV23-1 is designated an ORF whose function remains uncertain. The CDR3 is 15 amino acids. V lost 3 bases, J lost 6 bases, and 6 bases stayed unmatched. The CDR3 nucleotides read TGCGCCAGCAGTCAGACCGGGACTAGGGCCGGGGAGCTGTTTTTT. This translates into CASSQTGTRAGELFF.

In its sample, this clone was seen once. The chain is built from TRBV19 and TRBJ2-1; TRBD1 matches 8 bases. The ends lost 5 bases at V and 10 bases at J; junction bases unmatched: 4. This CDR3 spans 12 amino acids. CDR1 and CDR2 (germline): LNHDA, SQIVND (reference sequence). CDR3 nucleotide sequence: TGTGCCAGTAGTCCCCGGGACAGGGAGCAGTTCTTC. It translates to CASSPRDREQFF.

The V gene is TRBV28, the J gene TRBJ1-2; D uncertain. V gave up 6 bases and J gave up 3 bases, with 11 bases separating them. The CDR3 consists of 13 residues. Germline values: CDR1 MDHEN, CDR2 SYDVKM. The CDR3 is CASRNGIYYGYTF. CDR3 sequence (DNA): TGTGCCAGCAGGAACGGGATATACTATGGCTACACCTTC.

V gene TRBV20-1 combines with J gene TRBJ2-7, with D tentatively TRBD2 (5 bases). In germline, CDR1 is DFQATT, CDR2 SNEGSKA (reference sequence). The CDR3 has 14 amino acids. V was cut by 3 bases and J by 3 bases, with 15 bases left in between. CDR3 DNA: TGCAGTGCTAGTAGGGAGCCAACGATCTACGAGCAGTACTTC. Encoded protein: CSASREPTIYEQYF.

V usage is TRBV20-1 and J usage is TRBJ2-3; D is undetermined. Between the trimmed V and J ends, which lost 3 bases and 5 bases, there was a span of 6 bases. Looked up from germline, CDR1 is DFQATT and CDR2 is SNEGSKA (reference sequence). The length of the CDR3 is 11 residues. CDR3 amino acids: CSARAGDTQYF. CDR3 DNA sequence: TGCAGTGCTAGGGCAGGAGATACGCAGTATTTT.

The chain employs TRBV7-9 and TRBJ2-7; D is unclear. The length of the CDR3 is 16 residues. V was shortened by 2 bases and J by 4 bases, with 18 bases between the two germline ends. Germline-derived CDR1 and CDR2 are SEHNR and FQNEAQ (reference sequence). The CDR3: CASSLKEPSPIYEQYF. CDR3 DNA sequence: TGTGCCAGCAGCTTAAAAGAGCCTAGTCCCATTTACGAGCAGTACTTC.

This chain connects TRBV3-1 (or the pseudogene TRBV3-2) to TRBJ1-2, with D unclear. The V end was cut by 1 base, the J end by 5 bases, with 11 bases between. Germline values: CDR1 LGHDT, CDR2 YNNKEL (reference sequence). The CDR3 consists of 14 residues. The CDR3 protein is CASSQGIVTYGYTF. CDR3 bases: TGTGCCAGCAGCCAAGGTATAGTAACGTATGGCTACACCTTC.

This chain joins TRBV6-2 or TRBV6-3 and TRBJ2-5; a weak D match, TRBD1 (5 bases). The V gene lost 5 bases and the J gene lost 2 bases, with 6 bases spanning the gap. CDR3 length: 12 residues. Germline V gives CDR1 MNHEY, CDR2 SVGEGT. The CDR3 coding sequence is TGTGCCAGCAGTCGACAGCAAGAGACCCAGTACTTC. Protein: CASSRQQETQYF.

J is TRBJ2-7 and V is TRBV5-1; TRBD2 aligns across 16 bases. V shed 3 bases, J shed 7 bases, and the junction held 10 bases outside the gene matches. The length of the CDR3 is 17 residues. From germline, CDR1 is SGHRS and CDR2 YFSETQ. CDR3 DNA: TGCGCCAGCAGCTCGGGACTAGCGGGAGGGCCACTCAAGGAGCAGTACTTC. It codes for CASSSGLAGGPLKEQYF.

About this clone: A read error may account for a junction end that differs from germline. The CDR3 sequence is CASSHGLAGGPNF. CDR3 DNA: TGTGCCAGCAGTCATGGACTAGCGGGAGGGCCCAACTTC. The chain links TRBV6-2 or TRBV6-3 to TRBJ2-7; 15 bases fit TRBD2. CDR3 length: 13 residues. CDR1 and CDR2 from the germline V gene are MNHEY and SVGEGT.

The chain recombines TRBV5-1 with TRBJ1-1; the match to TRBD1 covers 8 bases. Germline V gene sequence: CDR1 SGHRS, CDR2 YFSETQ. V trimming: 4 bases; J trimming: 6 bases; junction bases outside the gene matches: 11. The CDR3 totals 15 residues. CDR3: CASSGGQGGLAEAFF. DNA for the CDR3: TGCGCCAGCAGCGGCGGACAGGGCGGTTTGGCTGAAGCTTTCTTT.

The chain uses TRBV3-1 (or the pseudogene TRBV3-2) and TRBJ2-7; D not certain. The germline V gene has CDR1 LGHDT and CDR2 YNNKEL (reference sequence). This CDR3 is 15 amino acids long. Trimming removed 3 bases at V and 0 bases at J, with 12 bases between. The CDR3, as DNA: TGTGCCAGCAGCCATCTCTGTCAGCGCTCCTACGAGCAGTACTTC. It yields the protein CASSHLCQRSYEQYF.

This clone was counted a few times. V is TRBV7-2 and J is TRBJ1-6; TRBD1 matches 12 bases. Trimming at V came to 6 bases and at J to 7 bases, leaving 7 bases not matched to a gene. Germline V gives CDR1 SGHTA, CDR2 FQGNSA. This CDR3 has 16 amino acids. CDR3 DNA: TGTGCCAGCAGATCCGGGACAGGGGGCTGGAATTCACCCCTCCACTTT. Translation: CASRSGTGGWNSPLHF.

This chain uses TRBV10-2 with TRBJ2-7, with TRBD2 identical over 11 bases. The V and J ends lost 5 bases and 3 bases, in that order; junction bases with no gene match: 3. Germline V CDR1 and CDR2: WSHSY, SAAADI. This CDR3 comprises 14 residues. CDR3 sequence (DNA): TGCGCCAGCAGTACCGGGACTAGCGGCTACGAGCAGTACTTC. Translating it yields CASSTGTSGYEQYF.

The V and J genes are TRBV6-5 and TRBJ1-6, with TRBD1 matching 9 bases. CDR3 length equals 16 residues. After removal of 2 bases from V and 7 bases from J, the junction contained 6 bases not matched to a gene. Looked up from germline, CDR1 is MNHEY and CDR2 is SVGAGI. Here the CDR3 reads CASSYRGQGWNSPLHF. Written as DNA, the CDR3 is TGTGCCAGCAGTTACCGGGGACAGGGATGGAATTCACCCCTCCACTTT.

The chain links TRBV28 to TRBJ1-4; 8 bases agree with TRBD1. CDR1 is MDHEN and CDR2 is SYDVKM in the germline V gene. V dropped 6 bases and J dropped 11; count of bases not matched to a gene: 17. The CDR3 extends over 16 amino acids. The CDR3 DNA reads TGTGCCAGCAGAACGACAGGGGCGACAAATGAGGGGAAACTGTTTTTT. Translation gives CASRTTGATNEGKLFF.